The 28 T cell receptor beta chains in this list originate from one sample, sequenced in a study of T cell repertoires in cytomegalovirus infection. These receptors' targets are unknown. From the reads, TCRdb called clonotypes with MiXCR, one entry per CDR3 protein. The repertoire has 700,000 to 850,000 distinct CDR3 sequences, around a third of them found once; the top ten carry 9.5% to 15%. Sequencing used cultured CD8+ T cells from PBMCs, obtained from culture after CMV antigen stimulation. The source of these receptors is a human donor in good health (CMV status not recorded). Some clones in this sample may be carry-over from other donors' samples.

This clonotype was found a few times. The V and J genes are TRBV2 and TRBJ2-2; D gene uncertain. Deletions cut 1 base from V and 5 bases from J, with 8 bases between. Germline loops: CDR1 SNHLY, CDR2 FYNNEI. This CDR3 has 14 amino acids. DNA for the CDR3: TGTGCCAGCAGTGAAGGAAAGGTGACCGGGGAGCTGTTTTTT. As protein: CASSEGKVTGELFF.

CDR3 sequence reads: CASSLKFHSEETQYF. The DNA of the CDR3 is TGTGCCAGCAGCTTAAAATTTCACAGTGAAGAGACCCAGTACTTC. This sequence joins TRBV7-9 and TRBJ2-5; D not certain. Germline V gene sequence: CDR1 SEHNR, CDR2 FQNEAQ (reference sequence). The CDR3 covers 15 residues. Trimming stripped 2 bases from V and 3 bases from J, with 13 bases between.

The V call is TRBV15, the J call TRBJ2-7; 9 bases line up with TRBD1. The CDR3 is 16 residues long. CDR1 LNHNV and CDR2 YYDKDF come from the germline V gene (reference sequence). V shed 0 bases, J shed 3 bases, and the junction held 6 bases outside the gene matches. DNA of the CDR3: TGTGCCACCAGCAGAGATAGGTTGACAGGGGGCTACGAGCAGTACGTC. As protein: CATSRDRLTGGYEQYV.

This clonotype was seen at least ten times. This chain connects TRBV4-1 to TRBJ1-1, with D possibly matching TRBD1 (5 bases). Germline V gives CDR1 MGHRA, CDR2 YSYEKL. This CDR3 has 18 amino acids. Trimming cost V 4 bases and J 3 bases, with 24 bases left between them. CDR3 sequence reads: CASSPSKTNTGDYTEAFF. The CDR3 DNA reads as TGCGCCAGCAGCCCTTCTAAGACAAATACAGGCGACTACACTGAAGCTTTCTTT.

CDR3 amino acids: CASSPPGGARGYTF. Written as DNA, the CDR3 is TGTGCCAGCAGTCCCCCAGGGGGGGCGCGTGGCTACACCTTC. The rearrangement uses TRBV27 and TRBJ1-2; 7 nucleotides line up with TRBD1. CDR1 is MNHEY and CDR2 is SMNVEV in the germline V gene (reference sequence). CDR3 size: 14 residues. V lost 5 bases to trimming and J lost 7 bases; unmatched junction nucleotides: 10.

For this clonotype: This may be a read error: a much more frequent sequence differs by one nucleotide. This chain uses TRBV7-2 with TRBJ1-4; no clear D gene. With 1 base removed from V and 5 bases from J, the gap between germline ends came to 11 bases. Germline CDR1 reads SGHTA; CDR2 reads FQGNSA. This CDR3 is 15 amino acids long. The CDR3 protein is CASSLGVSENEKLFF. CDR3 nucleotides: TGTGCCAGCAGCTTAGGGGTCAGTGAGAATGAAAAACTGTTTTTT.

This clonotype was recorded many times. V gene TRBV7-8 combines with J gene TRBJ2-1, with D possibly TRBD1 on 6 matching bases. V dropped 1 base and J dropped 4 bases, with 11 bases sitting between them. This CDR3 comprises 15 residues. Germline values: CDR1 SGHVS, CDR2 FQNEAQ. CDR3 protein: CASSLDPDSYNEQFF. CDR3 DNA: TGTGCCAGCAGCTTAGACCCGGACAGTTACAATGAGCAGTTCTTC.

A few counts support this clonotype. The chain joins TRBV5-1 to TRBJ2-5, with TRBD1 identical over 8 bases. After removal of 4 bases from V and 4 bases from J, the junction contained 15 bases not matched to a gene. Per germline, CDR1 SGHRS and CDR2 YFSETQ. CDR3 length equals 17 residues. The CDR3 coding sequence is TGCGCCAGCAGCGGGCCGGTGCAGGGGGCAATCGGAGAGACCCAGTACTTC. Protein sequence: CASSGPVQGAIGETQYF.

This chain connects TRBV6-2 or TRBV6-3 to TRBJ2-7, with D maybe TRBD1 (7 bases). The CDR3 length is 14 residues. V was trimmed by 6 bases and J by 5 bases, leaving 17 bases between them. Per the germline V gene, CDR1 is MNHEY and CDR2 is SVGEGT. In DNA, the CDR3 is TGTGCCAGCAGCCCGGTAGGAGGGGGCAACGAGCAGTACGTC. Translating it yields CASSPVGGGNEQYV.

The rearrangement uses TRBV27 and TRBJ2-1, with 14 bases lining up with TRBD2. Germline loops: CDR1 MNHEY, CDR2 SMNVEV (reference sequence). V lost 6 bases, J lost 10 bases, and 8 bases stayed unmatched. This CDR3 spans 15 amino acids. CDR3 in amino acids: CASSLGLAGGEEQFF. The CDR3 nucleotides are TGTGCCAGCAGCCTCGGACTAGCGGGGGGAGAGGAGCAGTTCTTC.

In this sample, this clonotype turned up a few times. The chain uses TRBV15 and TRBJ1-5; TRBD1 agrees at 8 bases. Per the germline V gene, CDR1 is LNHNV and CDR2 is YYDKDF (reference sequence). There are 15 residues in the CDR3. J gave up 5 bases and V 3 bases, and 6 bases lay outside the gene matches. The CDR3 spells CATSSTSGGHQPQHF. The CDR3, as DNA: TGTGCCACCAGCAGCACATCAGGGGGCCATCAGCCCCAGCATTTT.

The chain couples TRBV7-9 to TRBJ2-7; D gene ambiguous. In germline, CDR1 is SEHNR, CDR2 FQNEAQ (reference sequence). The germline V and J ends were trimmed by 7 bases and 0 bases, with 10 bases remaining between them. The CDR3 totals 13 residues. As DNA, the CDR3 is TGTGCCAGCATCGGCGGCGCCTCCTACGAGCAGTACTTC. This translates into CASIGGASYEQYF. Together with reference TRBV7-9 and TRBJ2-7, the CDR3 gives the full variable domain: DTGVSQNPRHKITKRGQNVTFRCDPISEHNRLYWYRQTLGQGPEFLTYFQNEAQLEKSRLLSDRFSAERPKGSFSTLEIQRTEQGDSAMYLCASIGGASYEQYFGPGTRLTVT.

CDR3 nucleotides: TGTGCCAGCAGCGACGGACTAGCGGGGATCACAGATACGCAGTATTTT. It is translated as CASSDGLAGITDTQYF. The chain joins TRBV9 to TRBJ2-3; TRBD2 agrees at 12 bases. The CDR3 is made up of 16 amino acids. CDR1 is SGDLS and CDR2 is YYNGEE in the germline V gene. The ends lost 3 bases at V and 2 bases at J; junction bases unmatched: 4.

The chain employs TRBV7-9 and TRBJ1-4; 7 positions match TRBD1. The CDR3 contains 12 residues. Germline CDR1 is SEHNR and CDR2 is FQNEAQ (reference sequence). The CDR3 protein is CAGDSGNEKLFF. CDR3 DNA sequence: TGTGCAGGGGACAGTGGTAATGAAAAACTGTTTTTT.

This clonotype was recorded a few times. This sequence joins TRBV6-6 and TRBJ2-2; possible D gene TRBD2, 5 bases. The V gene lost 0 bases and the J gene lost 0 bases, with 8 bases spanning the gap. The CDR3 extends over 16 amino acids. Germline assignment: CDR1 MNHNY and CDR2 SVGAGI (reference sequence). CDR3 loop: CASSYSRTANTGELFF. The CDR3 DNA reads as TGTGCCAGCAGTTACTCGAGGACTGCGAACACCGGGGAGCTGTTTTTT.

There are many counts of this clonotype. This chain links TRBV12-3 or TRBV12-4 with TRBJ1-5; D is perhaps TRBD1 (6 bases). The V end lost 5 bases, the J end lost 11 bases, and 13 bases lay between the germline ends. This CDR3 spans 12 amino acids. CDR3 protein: CASSLGTFSQHF. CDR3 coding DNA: TGTGCCAGCAGTCTCGGGACATTCTCCCAGCATTTT.

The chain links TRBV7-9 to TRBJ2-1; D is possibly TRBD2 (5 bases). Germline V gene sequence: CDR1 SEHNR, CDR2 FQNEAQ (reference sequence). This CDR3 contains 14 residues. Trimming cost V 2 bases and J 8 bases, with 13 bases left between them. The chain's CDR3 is CASSLYLEGDEQFF. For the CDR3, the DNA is TGTGCCAGCAGCTTATATCTAGAGGGCGATGAGCAGTTCTTC.

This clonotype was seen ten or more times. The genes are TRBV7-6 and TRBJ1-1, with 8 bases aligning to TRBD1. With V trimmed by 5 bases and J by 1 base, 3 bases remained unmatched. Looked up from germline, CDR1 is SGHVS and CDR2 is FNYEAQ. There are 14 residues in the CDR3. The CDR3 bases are TGTGCCAGCAGCCCGACAGGGGAGAACACTGAAGCTTTCTTT. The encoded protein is CASSPTGENTEAFF.

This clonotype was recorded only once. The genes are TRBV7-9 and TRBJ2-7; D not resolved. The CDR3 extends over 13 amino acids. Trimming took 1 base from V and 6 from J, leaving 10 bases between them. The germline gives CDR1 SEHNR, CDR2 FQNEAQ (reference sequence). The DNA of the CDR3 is TGTGCCAGCAGCTTAGGGTCTGCTACCGAGCAGTACGTC. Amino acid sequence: CASSLGSATEQYV.

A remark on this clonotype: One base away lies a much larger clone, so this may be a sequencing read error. DNA for the CDR3: TGTGCCAGCAGCTCCGGACGGGCCTCTAGAAACACCATATATTTT. The encoded protein is CASSSGRASRNTIYF. The chain is built from TRBV7-8 and TRBJ1-3; D is unresolved. Per the germline V gene, CDR1 is SGHVS and CDR2 is FQNEAQ. The CDR3 runs to 15 residues.

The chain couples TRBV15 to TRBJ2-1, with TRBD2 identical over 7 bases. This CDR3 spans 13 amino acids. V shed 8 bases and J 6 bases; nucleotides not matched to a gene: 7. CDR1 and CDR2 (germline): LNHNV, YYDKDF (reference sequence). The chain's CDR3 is CATLGEGSNEQFF. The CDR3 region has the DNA TGTGCCACCTTAGGGGAGGGAAGCAATGAGCAGTTCTTC.

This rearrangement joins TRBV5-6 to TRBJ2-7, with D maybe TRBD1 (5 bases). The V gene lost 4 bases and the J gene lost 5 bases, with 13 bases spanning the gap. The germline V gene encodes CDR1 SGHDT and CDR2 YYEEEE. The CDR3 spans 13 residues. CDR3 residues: CASSTTENDEQYV. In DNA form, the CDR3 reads TGTGCCAGCAGCACGACAGAAAACGACGAGCAGTACGTC.

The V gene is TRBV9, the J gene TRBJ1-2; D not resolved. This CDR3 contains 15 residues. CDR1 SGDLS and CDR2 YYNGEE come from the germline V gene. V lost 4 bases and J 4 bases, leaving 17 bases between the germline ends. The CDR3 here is CASSPGRLQAYGYTF. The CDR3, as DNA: TGTGCCAGCAGCCCGGGGAGGCTTCAGGCCTATGGCTACACCTTC.

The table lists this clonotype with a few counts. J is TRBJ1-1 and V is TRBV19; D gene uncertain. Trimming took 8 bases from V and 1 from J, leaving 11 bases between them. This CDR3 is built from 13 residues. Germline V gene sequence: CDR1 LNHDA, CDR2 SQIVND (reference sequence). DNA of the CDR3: TGTGCCAGTTCTTGGGAGGGGAACACTGAAGCTTTCTTT. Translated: CASSWEGNTEAFF.

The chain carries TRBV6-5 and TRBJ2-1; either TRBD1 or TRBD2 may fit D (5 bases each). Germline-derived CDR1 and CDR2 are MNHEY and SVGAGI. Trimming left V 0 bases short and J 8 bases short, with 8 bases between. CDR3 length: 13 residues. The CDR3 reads CASSYSGTDEQFF. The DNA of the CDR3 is TGTGCCAGCAGTTACTCTGGGACGGATGAGCAGTTCTTC.

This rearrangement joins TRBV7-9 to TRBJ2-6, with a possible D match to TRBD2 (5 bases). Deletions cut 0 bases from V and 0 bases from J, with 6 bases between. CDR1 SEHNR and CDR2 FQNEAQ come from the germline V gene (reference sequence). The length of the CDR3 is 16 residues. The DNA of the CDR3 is TGTGCCAGCAGCTTAGCAGGAGGCTCTGGGGCCAACGTCCTGACTTTC. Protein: CASSLAGGSGANVLTF. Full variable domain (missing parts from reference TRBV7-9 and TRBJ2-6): DTGVSQNPRHKITKRGQNVTFRCDPISEHNRLYWYRQTLGQGPEFLTYFQNEAQLEKSRLLSDRFSAERPKGSFSTLEIQRTEQGDSAMYLCASSLAGGSGANVLTFGAGSRLTVL.

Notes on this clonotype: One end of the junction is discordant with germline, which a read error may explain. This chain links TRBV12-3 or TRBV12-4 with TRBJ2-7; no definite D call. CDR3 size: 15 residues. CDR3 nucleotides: TGTGCCAACAGTTCCCCCCCGCCTCCAATCTACGAGCAGTACTTC. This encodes CANSSPPPPIYEQYF.

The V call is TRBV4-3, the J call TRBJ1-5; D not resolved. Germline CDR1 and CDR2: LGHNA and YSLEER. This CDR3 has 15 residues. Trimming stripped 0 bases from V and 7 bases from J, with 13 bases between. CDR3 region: CASSQDGARNQPQHF. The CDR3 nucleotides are TGCGCCAGCAGCCAAGATGGCGCAAGGAACCAGCCCCAGCATTTT.